This TCR beta chain appears in the sequencing data of a study of shared clonotypes between healthy human individuals (dated by TCRdb to 2018 to 2020). Notes on the research overall: The cohort included three men and a couple of women between 18 and 49 years of age. For each donor, CD4 naive and CD4 memory were each given three plates, CD8 naive was given two plates, and CD8 memory was given one plate. To estimate repertoire size and how much clonotype sharing occurs between individuals, the study deeply sequenced the blood TCR repertoires of five or six healthy adults. To increase sequencing depth and limit assay-specific biases, different laboratories used diverse techniques to prepare libraries and sequence TCR repertoires. Leukapheresis yielded between about 0.9 and 9.5 billion PBMCs per donor. Overall results and qualifications from the work: When a handful of donors were compared, the shared fraction of clonotypes was around 4.6% for naive CD4, less than 4% for naive CD8, 2.3% for memory CD4, and under 0.5% for memory CD8. Only blood was sampled, and tissue TCR repertoires likely differ from those in blood. Even with the large sequencing depth, rarefaction of the sorted-subset datasets indicated that sequencing was incomplete. Clonotypes shared by all four sorted-subset donors showed higher generation probabilities than non-shared clonotypes. Estimated clonotype richness was generally larger for naive than for memory subsets. Based on pairwise subsampling, the degree of clonotype sharing among donors was expected to be affected by sequencing depth. The small number of donors limited the genetic and exposure-history diversity represented.

As to this clone: Its antigen is currently not known. No much larger clone is present one base from it, and per-base qualities are unavailable.

TCR CDR3 regions were amplified from genomic DNA by multiplex PCR using the deep immunoSEQ assay. Extracted genomic DNA from each cell subset was distributed evenly across all wells of several immunoSEQ 96-well plates, and each plate was treated as a replicate. For sorted subsets, 150 to 250 ng of genomic DNA, equivalent to 25,000 to 35,000 T cell genomes, went into each replicate PCR. Purified libraries were measured with a Qubit 3.0 fluorometer, size-checked on a Bioanalyzer 2100, and measured again with the KAPA Library Quantification kit. Every immunoSEQ 96-well plate was sequenced on a separate single-read 150-cycle Illumina NextSeq 550 flow cell. The authors' analysis ran thus. Because only junctional sequences without quality scores were contained in the immunoSEQ output, filtering matching that applied to full-length reads could not be performed. Sequences were annotated with PyIR, a Python wrapper for IgBLAST v1.9, and V/J genes and CDR3 were assigned using IMGT germline references. Any read was removed if the V/J assignment was weak (E-value above 1e-6), the CDR3 was missing, or the read contained stop codons, out-of-frame junctions, or ambiguous translated residues. V3J clonotypes were defined by identical inferred V gene, J gene, and CDR3 amino acid sequence. Percentage overlap between repertoires was calculated by dividing the number of shared unique clonotypes by the size of the smaller repertoire. Repertoire richness was assessed with RTK rarefaction, the Chao1 estimator, and Recon v2.1 estimates of unobserved clonotypes. Generation probabilities for all TCRbeta clonotypes obtained by the gDNA method from a handful of donors were computed using OLGA. The immuneACCESS repertoire file appears here via TCRdb, limited to in-frame rearrangements. These files lack a portion of the clones; in checked studies, under half of the deficit traces to unresolved V genes, and the cause of the others is not known. The V and J calls and the clone size are those of that table, but D and trimming were determined from the DNA. This sample lists approximately 2,000,000 clones; roughly 92% were detected once. The top ten hold around 0.35% of the sample.

Donors were healthy HIV-negative adults with no recently reported acute infections or vaccinations. Only Caucasian adults living in Nashville, Tennessee, USA were represented among the donors. CD4+ T cells were enriched by magnetic negative selection, after which naive cells were positively selected on CD45RA and the negative fraction was taken as the memory subset. Blood was obtained by leukapheresis, after which PBMCs were separated by Ficoll-Histopaque density gradient centrifugation and cryopreserved in liquid nitrogen vapor phase. Analytical flow cytometry was used to check the purity and quantity of every magnetically sorted T cell population. Genomic DNA was isolated from each sorted fraction and quantified by UV absorbance on a Nanodrop 2000c. The CDR3 measures 16 amino acids from cysteine to phenylalanine. Only CDR3 DNA remains: 48 bases, in frame from the first base. CDR1 and CDR2, per the germline V gene, are KGHSH and LQKENI. V loses 2 bases at its end and J loses 4 bases; junction bases beyond the gene matches: 10.

Material for sequencing was naive CD4+ T cells from PBMCs. Read against the paper, the sample's cell subset or site label means: CD45RA+ positively selected. This TCR derives from a young man in good health. Some clones in this sample may be carry-over from other donors' samples. The chain links TRBV18 with TRBJ1-1; TRBD1 lines up with 7 middle nucleotides. The DNA reads as follows: TGTGCCAGCTCACCAAATTCAGGGGGGGTCGGCACTGAAGCTTTCTTT. It codes for CASSPNSGGVGTEAFF. The full variable domain, with segments outside the CDR3 supplied by the reference TRBV18 and TRBJ1-1 proteins, appears as NAGVMQNPRHLVRRRGQEARLRCSPMKGHSHVYWYRQLPEEGLKFMVYLQKENIIDESGMPKERFSAEFPKEGPSILRIQQVVRGDSAAYFCASSPNSGGVGTEAFFGQGTRLTVV.